The present T cell receptor beta chain was sequenced within a study of type 1 regulatory T cells (dated by TCRdb to the early 2020s). Study-wide context: An in vitro protocol by which a Tr1-enriched, alloantigen-specific CD4 T cell product named T-allo10 was generated was characterized in the study. Patients with hematological malignancies who were receiving allogeneic hematopoietic stem cell transplantation were the group in which T-allo10 was being clinically evaluated.

This clonotype is described as medium-sized (0.01 to 0.1%). This clone's antigen is unknown. No much larger clone is present one base from it, and per-base qualities are unavailable. Instrument used: Illumina MiSeq. Starting from the raw public reads, TCRdb applied fastp trimming at Q25, assembled clones with MiXCR and retained in-frame beta chains. Each entry merges the rows of one CDR3 protein and shows their most common DNA and genes. The sample table holds about 60,000 distinct CDR3 sequences, of which about 50% were seen once. Of the sample, approximately 2% is held by the ten largest clones. The CDR3 holds 14 amino acids from the cysteine to the phenylalanine. The DNA shown is the 42-base CDR3, in frame from base 1. The V end gives up 3 bases and the J end 4 bases, leaving 5 bases in the junction not matched to a gene. CDR1 KGHSH and CDR2 LQKENI are derived from the germline V gene. The paper as a whole reports these results and caveats: Compared with non-Tr1 cells, Tr1 cells had a TCR repertoire that was more restricted, a finding the study read as clonal expansion induced by alloantigen.

This receptor was identified in a human donor in good health. Source material: cultured non-Tr1 T cells, either the whole culture or a sorted T cell fraction (not recorded which). This sample's cell subset or site label indicates: non-Tr1 population from the T-allo10 product. The chain is made from TRBV18 and TRBJ2-5, with 7 bases aligning to TRBD1. The base sequence is TGTGCCAGCTCACCGGACAGGCGGCGAGAGACCCAGTACTTC. It encodes CASSPDRRRETQYF. Supplemented by the reference TRBV18 and TRBJ2-5 proteins around the CDR3, the complete variable domain is NAGVMQNPRHLVRRRGQEARLRCSPMKGHSHVYWYRQLPEEGLKFMVYLQKENIIDESGMPKERFSAEFPKEGPSILRIQQVVRGDSAAYFCASSPDRRRETQYFGPGTRLLVL.